This TCR beta chain was identified in a study of T cell responses to AZD1222 COVID-19 vaccine. As regards this clone: Its antigen is undetermined.

Study results and caveats: Reportedly, close to half of spike-specific TCRs are directed against unmutated variant regions. Of the AZD1222 recipients, only five to seven were seropositive at baseline. The span of vaccine-associated CD4 TCRs extended across spike, with dominance at 160-218 and 743-854.

Using immunoSEQ multiplex PCR, the repertoire was profiled, and TCRdb retains in-frame clones only, with some absent. This table holds 66,000 or so clones, less than 85% found once. This CDR3 has 19 amino acids. The trim removed 0 bases at V and 0 bases at J, leaving 10 bases unmatched. Per the germline V gene, CDR1 is SGDLS and CDR2 is YYNGEE. V usage is TRBV9 and J usage is TRBJ2-2; 8 bases align to TRBD2. The TCR was taken from an adult in good health. The sequencing here drew on peripheral blood, taken on day 0 of MenACWY control vaccination. The CDR3 is CASSVAGGVRQTNTGELFF. The CDR3 bases are TGTGCCAGCAGCGTAGCCGGGGGGGTGAGACAGACGAACACCGGGGAGCTGTTTTTT.